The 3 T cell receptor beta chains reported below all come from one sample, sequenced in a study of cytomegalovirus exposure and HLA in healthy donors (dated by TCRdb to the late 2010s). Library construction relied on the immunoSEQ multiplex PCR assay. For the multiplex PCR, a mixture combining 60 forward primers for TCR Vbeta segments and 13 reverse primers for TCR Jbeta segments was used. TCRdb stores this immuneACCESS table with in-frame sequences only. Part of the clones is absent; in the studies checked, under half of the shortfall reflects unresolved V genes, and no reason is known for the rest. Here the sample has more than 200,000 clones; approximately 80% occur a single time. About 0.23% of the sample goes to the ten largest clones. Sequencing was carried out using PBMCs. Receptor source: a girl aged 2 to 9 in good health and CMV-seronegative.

The CDR3, as DNA: TGTGCCAGAAGCTTGGGACAGGGGGCTAATAGTACTGAAGCTTTCTTT. It is translated as CARSLGQGANSTEAFF. The genes are TRBV5-3 and TRBJ1-1; 10 bases fit TRBD1. TRBV5-3 is an ORF, with its function uncertain. The CDR3 is 16 residues long. The V and J ends lost 0 bases and 5 bases, in that order; junction bases with no gene match: 7.

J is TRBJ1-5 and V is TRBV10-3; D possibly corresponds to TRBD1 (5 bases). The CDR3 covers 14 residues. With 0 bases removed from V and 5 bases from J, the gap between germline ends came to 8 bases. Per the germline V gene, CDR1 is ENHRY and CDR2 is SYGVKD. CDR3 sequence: CAISESARDQPQHF. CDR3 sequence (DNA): TGTGCCATCAGTGAGTCGGCCAGGGATCAGCCCCAGCATTTT.

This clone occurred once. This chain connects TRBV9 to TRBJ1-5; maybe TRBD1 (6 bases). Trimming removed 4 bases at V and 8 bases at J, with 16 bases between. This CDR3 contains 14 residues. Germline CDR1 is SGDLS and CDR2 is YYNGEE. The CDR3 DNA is TGTGCCAGCAGCTCCGGACAGTCAGGGGAGCCCCAGCATTTT. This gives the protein CASSSGQSGEPQHF.